This TCR beta chain emerged from a study of cytomegalovirus exposure and HLA in healthy donors. Study-level results: It was reported that TCR beta sequences correctly inferred the HLA-A and HLA-B alleles for most subjects. Exclusion as indistinguishable affected some V segments, including TRBV6-2 and TRBV6-3. In a later analysis, a genetic analysis reported fewer productive-TCR N-insertions in an Asian-associated ancestry cluster than the cohort average. Later analysis identified a missense DCLRE1C variant that was linked to TCR beta V- and J-gene trimming.

Researchers ran the PCR with 60 Vbeta and 13 Jbeta primers. Assay used: immunoSEQ multiplex PCR; TCRdb lists only in-frame clones, some missing. The sample lists fewer than 95,000 clones, less than 65% occurring once. Turning to this clone: Its cognate antigen is unknown.

The CDR3 consists of 15 residues. V was trimmed by 6 bases and J by 6 bases, leaving 20 bases between them. Germline-derived CDR1 and CDR2 are SGHAT and FQDESV (reference sequence). This TCR came from a woman in her thirties in good health and CMV-seronegative. V is TRBV11-1 and J is TRBJ1-2, with D perhaps matching TRBD1 (6 bases). Sequencing was performed on PBMCs. CDR3 region: CASSPMRQGIDGYTF. The CDR3, as DNA: TGTGCCAGCAGTCCTATGCGGCAGGGGATAGATGGCTACACCTTC. Based on the CDR3 plus reference TRBV11-1 and TRBJ1-2, the full variable domain is EAEVAQSPRYKITEKSQAVAFWCDPISGHATLYWYRQILGQGPELLVQFQDESVVDDSQLPKDRFSAERLKGVDSTLKIQPAELGDSAMYLCASSPMRQGIDGYTFGSGTRLTVV.